One and the same sample provided the 16 T cell receptor beta chains below, sequenced in a study of control samples from healthy donors and cancer patients. Libraries were prepared by immunoSEQ multiplex PCR; TCRdb keeps only in-frame clonotypes and omits some of them. Of 100,000 to 150,000 clones listed, roughly nine tenths are singletons. The sequencing input was blood. The source is a man aged 18 to 30 in good health.

V gene TRBV7-3 combines with J gene TRBJ2-2; the match to TRBD2 covers 8 bases. J was trimmed by 5 bases and V by 4 bases; bases with no gene match: 3. The CDR3 totals 14 residues. Per the germline V gene, CDR1 is SGHTA and CDR2 is FQGTGA. CDR3 sequence reads: CASSSGLVTGELFF. In DNA, the CDR3 is TGTGCCAGCAGCTCGGGACTAGTTACCGGGGAGCTGTTTTTT.

The V call is TRBV5-1, the J call TRBJ1-6; 9 bases are a match to TRBD1. Trimming took 3 bases from V and 8 from J; bases not matched to a gene: 9. Germline assignment: CDR1 SGHRS and CDR2 YFSETQ. The CDR3 covers 16 residues. The CDR3 DNA reads TGCGCCAGCAGCTCGGGACAGGGTCGTTTAGATTCACCCCTCCACTTT. Protein product: CASSSGQGRLDSPLHF. Filled out from reference TRBV5-1 and TRBJ1-6, the complete variable domain reads KAGVTQTPRYLIKTRGQQVTLSCSPISGHRSVSWYQQTPGQGLQFLFEYFSETQRNKGNFPGRFSGRQFSNSRSEMNVSTLELGDSALYLCASSSGQGRLDSPLHFGNGTRLTVT.

This sequence joins TRBV5-1 and TRBJ2-1, with TRBD1 as a possible D gene (6 bases). Per germline, CDR1 SGHRS and CDR2 YFSETQ. The CDR3 is made up of 16 amino acids. V was pared by 5 bases and J by 3 bases, with 18 bases between. The DNA of the CDR3 is TGCGCCAGCAGAGCAACCGACAGGCAGGTCTACAATGAGCAGTTCTTC. This codes for CASRATDRQVYNEQFF.

The gene calls are TRBV30 and TRBJ2-5, with 8 bases matching TRBD1. Losses at the gene ends were 3 bases for V and 3 bases for J; bases not matched to a gene: 9. The germline gives CDR1 GTSNPN, CDR2 SVGIG (reference sequence). The length of the CDR3 is 15 residues. CDR3 bases: TGTGCCTGGAGCGCTATCGACAGGGGAGAAGAGACCCAGTACTTC. Translating gives CAWSAIDRGEETQYF.

The chain links TRBV6-4 to TRBJ1-6, with no clear D. The CDR3 contains 15 residues. Germline V CDR1 and CDR2: MRHNA, SNTAGT. Trimming removed 9 bases from V and 9 bases from J, with 21 bases in between. This CDR3 is CARRDLASFASPLHF. CDR3 DNA sequence: TGTGCCAGACGCGACCTAGCTTCTTTCGCTTCACCCCTCCACTTT.

V gene TRBV2 combines with J gene TRBJ2-3, with 8 bases that match TRBD2. After removal of 6 bases from V and 0 bases from J, the junction contained 2 bases not matched to a gene. CDR3 size: 14 residues. Germline values: CDR1 SNHLY, CDR2 FYNNEI. CDR3 residues: CASRPSGSTDTQYF. The CDR3 DNA reads as TGTGCCAGCAGGCCTAGCGGGAGCACAGATACGCAGTATTTT.

This chain connects TRBV6-4 to TRBJ1-6; no reliable D call. V lost 4 bases and J lost 0, with 7 bases in between. CDR1 is MRHNA and CDR2 is SNTAGT in the germline V gene. This CDR3 region has 15 residues. CDR3 nucleotide sequence: TGTGCCAGCAGTGTCTTTGCCTCCTATAATTCACCCCTCCACTTT. Translated, it gives CASSVFASYNSPLHF.

The V call is TRBV20-1, the J call TRBJ1-3; no definite D call. Germline V gives CDR1 DFQATT, CDR2 SNEGSKA (reference sequence). Trimming shortened V by 5 bases and J by 4 bases, and 3 bases separated the two germline ends. The CDR3 contains 10 residues. The CDR3 loop is CSARGNTIYF. The CDR3 nucleotides read TGCAGTGCTCGGGGAAACACCATATATTTT.

J is TRBJ1-6 and V is TRBV20-1; D gene uncertain. The CDR3 loop spans 16 amino acids. Deletions cut 3 bases from V and 4 bases from J, with 16 bases between. Germline-derived CDR1 and CDR2 are DFQATT and SNEGSKA (reference sequence). The CDR3 nucleotides read TGCAGTGCTAGTGTTCCCCCAGTGGGATATAATTCACCCCTCCACTTT. As protein: CSASVPPVGYNSPLHF.

The V gene is TRBV30, the J gene TRBJ1-2, with D hard to call. This CDR3 region has 14 residues. Trimming removed 4 bases at V and 3 bases at J, with 15 bases between. The germline V gene has CDR1 GTSNPN and CDR2 SVGIG (reference sequence). The CDR3 region is CAWKKETDYYGYTF. As DNA, the CDR3 is TGTGCCTGGAAGAAGGAAACGGATTACTATGGCTACACCTTC.

This clone showed up many times. This rearrangement joins TRBV5-6 to TRBJ1-2; perhaps TRBD1 as D (6 bases). Germline lookup yields CDR1 SGHDT and CDR2 YYEEEE. V dropped 4 bases and J dropped 6 bases, with 16 bases sitting between them. The CDR3 sequence is 14 residues long. CDR3 coding DNA: TGTGCCAGCAGCCTTAGGGGGGTTGGTCATGGCTACACCTTC. It encodes CASSLRGVGHGYTF. The complete variable domain, with remaining parts taken from reference TRBV5-6 and TRBJ1-2, reads DAGVTQSPTHLIKTRGQQVTLRCSPKSGHDTVSWYQQALGQGPQFIFQYYEEEERQRGNFPDRFSGHQFPNYSSELNVNALLLGDSALYLCASSLRGVGHGYTFGSGTRLTVV.

J is TRBJ2-2 and V is TRBV9, with no clear D. This CDR3 contains 15 residues. Germline V CDR1 and CDR2: SGDLS, YYNGEE. Trimming stripped 0 bases from V and 4 bases from J, with 10 bases between. CDR3 protein: CASSVVQRPTGELFF. In nucleotides, the CDR3 is TGTGCCAGCAGCGTAGTCCAGCGTCCCACCGGGGAGCTGTTTTTT.

The CDR3: CASSVTSSPPDTQYF. CDR3 coding DNA: TGTGCCAGCAGCGTGACTAGTAGTCCGCCAGATACGCAGTATTTT. The rearrangement links TRBV9 to TRBJ2-3; weak D call: TRBD2 (6 bases). The CDR3 length is 15 residues. Germline lookup yields CDR1 SGDLS and CDR2 YYNGEE. V was shortened by 2 bases and J by 4 bases, with 14 bases between the two germline ends.

CDR3 nucleotides: TGCGCCAGCAGCTCACTCGACAGGGGGAGGGGAGATACGCAGTATTTT. It yields the protein CASSSLDRGRGDTQYF. J is TRBJ2-3 and V is TRBV5-1, with 9 positions matching TRBD1. The V gene's germline CDR1 is SGHRS and CDR2 YFSETQ. The CDR3 contains 16 residues. Trimming removed 3 bases from V and 5 bases from J; junction bases left unmatched: 10.

In DNA, the CDR3 is TGTGCCAGCAGAAGGCAGGGGATGGAGAAAGCTTTCTTT. Protein: CASRRQGMEKAFF. The chain uses TRBV2 and TRBJ1-1, with TRBD1 as a possible D gene (6 bases). CDR1 is SNHLY and CDR2 is FYNNEI in the germline V gene. Trimming pared 6 bases from V and 9 bases from J, leaving 17 bases between. The CDR3 runs to 13 residues. The whole variable domain, filled in from reference TRBV2 and TRBJ1-1, reads EPEVTQTPSHQVTQMGQEVILRCVPISNHLYFYWYRQILGQKVEFLVSFYNNEISEKSEIFDDQFSVERPDGSNFTLKIRSTKLEDSAMYFCASRRQGMEKAFFGQGTRLTVV.

V gene TRBV28 combines with J gene TRBJ2-7, with 9 bases identical to TRBD2. Germline CDR1 is MDHEN and CDR2 is SYDVKM. Germline trimming cut 11 bases from V and 0 bases from J; bases unmatched to any gene: 11. The CDR3 contains 15 residues. CDR3 DNA: TGTGCCCACCGGGCTAGCGGGATTTCCTCCTACGAGCAGTACTTC. This gives the protein CAHRASGISSYEQYF.